Reported below is one T cell receptor beta chain. This sample stems from a study of cytomegalovirus exposure and HLA in healthy donors. The PCR ran on 60 Vbeta and 13 Jbeta primers. Repertoires were generated with immunoSEQ multiplex PCR, while TCRdb's copy carries only in-frame clones and drops some. Of 100,000 to 120,000 clones in the sample, 76% are singletons; the top ten hold roughly 13%. The sequence was collected from a man aged 25-45 years in good health and CMV-seropositive. The specimen was PBMCs.

The CDR3 DNA follows: TGTGCCAGCAAGACCGGGACACTAAATGAAAAACTGTTTTTT. Encoded protein: CASKTGTLNEKLFF. The chain couples TRBV6-1 to TRBJ1-4; D is perhaps TRBD1 (6 bases). This CDR3 contains 14 residues. The V end was cut by 7 bases, the J end by 5 bases, with 14 bases between. Germline values: CDR1 MNHNS, CDR2 SASEGT.